This TCR beta chain was profiled in a study of monozygotic twins with inflammatory bowel disease. The study's findings and limits: IBD patients exhibited fewer clonotypes shared with other individuals than healthy twins, particularly with disease activity.

The template-switching step introduced UMIs that carried a 6-nucleotide sample barcode. No DNA is given; TCRdb re-called the 5' RACE reads and lists each CDR3 protein once. Here the sample table reports 400,000 or so distinct CDR3 sequences. To note about this clonotype: Antigen: not known.

The germline V gene encodes CDR1 SNHLY and CDR2 FYNNEI. CDR3 size: 12 residues. The gene calls are TRBV2 and TRBJ1-6; TCRdb indicates TRBD1, and absent DNA this call remains unverified. This receptor was identified in a human donor with ulcerative colitis or Crohn's disease, or a healthy co-twin of an affected twin (not recorded which). The sample comprised blood. The CDR3 here is CASTSGGSPLHF.